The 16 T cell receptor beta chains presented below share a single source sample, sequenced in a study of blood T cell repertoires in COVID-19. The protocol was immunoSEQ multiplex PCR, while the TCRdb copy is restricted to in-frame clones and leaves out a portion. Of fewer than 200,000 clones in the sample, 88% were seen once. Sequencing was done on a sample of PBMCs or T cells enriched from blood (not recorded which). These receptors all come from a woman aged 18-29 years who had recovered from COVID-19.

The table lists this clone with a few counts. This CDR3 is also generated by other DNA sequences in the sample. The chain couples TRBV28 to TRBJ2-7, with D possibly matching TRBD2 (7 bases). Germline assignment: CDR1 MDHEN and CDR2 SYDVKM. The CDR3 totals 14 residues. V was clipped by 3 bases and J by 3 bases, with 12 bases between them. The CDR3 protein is CASSFGGGSYEQYF. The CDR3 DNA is TGTGCCAGCAGTTTTGGCGGGGGCAGCTACGAGCAGTACTTC.

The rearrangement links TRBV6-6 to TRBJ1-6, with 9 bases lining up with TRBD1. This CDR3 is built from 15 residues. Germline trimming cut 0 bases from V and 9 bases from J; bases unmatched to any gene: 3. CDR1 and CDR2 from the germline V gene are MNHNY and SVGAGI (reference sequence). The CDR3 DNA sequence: TGTGCCAGCAGTTACTCGGGACAGGGAGTTTCACCCCTCCACTTT. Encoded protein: CASSYSGQGVSPLHF.

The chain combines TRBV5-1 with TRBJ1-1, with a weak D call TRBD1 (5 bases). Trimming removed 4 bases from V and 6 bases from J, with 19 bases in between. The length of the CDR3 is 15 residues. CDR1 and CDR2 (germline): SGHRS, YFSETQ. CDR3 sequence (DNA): TGCGCCAGCAGCACAGCAGGGTCCTCTGGGGCTGAAGCTTTCTTT. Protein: CASSTAGSSGAEAFF.

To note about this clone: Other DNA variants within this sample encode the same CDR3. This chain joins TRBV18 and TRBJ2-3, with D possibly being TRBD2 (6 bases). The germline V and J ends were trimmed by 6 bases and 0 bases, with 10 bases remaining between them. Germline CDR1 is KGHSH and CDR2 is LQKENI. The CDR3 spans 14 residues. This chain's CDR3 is CASSGGASTDTQYF. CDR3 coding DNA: TGTGCCAGCTCGGGCGGGGCTAGCACAGATACGCAGTATTTT.

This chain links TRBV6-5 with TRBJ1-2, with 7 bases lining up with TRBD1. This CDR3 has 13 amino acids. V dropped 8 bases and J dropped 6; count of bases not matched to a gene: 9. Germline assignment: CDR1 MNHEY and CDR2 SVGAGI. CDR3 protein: CASLRGPGDGYTF. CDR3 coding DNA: TGTGCCAGCCTGAGGGGGCCGGGAGATGGCTACACCTTC.

In nucleotides, the CDR3 is TGCGCCAGCAGCTCGGGACAGGTCTCTGGAAACACCATATATTTT. This gives the protein CASSSGQVSGNTIYF. The chain uses TRBV5-1 and TRBJ1-3; 8 nucleotides agree with TRBD1. V was pared by 3 bases and J by 0 bases, with 2 bases of the junction left unmatched. The germline CDR1 and CDR2 sequences are SGHRS and YFSETQ. The CDR3 runs to 15 residues.

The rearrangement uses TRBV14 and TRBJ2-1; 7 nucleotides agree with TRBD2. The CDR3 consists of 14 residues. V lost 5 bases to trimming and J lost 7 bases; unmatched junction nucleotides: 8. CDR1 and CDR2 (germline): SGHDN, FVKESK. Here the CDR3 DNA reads TGTGCCAGCAGCTCGGCGGGAGCCTGGAATGAGCAGTTCTTC. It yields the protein CASSSAGAWNEQFF.

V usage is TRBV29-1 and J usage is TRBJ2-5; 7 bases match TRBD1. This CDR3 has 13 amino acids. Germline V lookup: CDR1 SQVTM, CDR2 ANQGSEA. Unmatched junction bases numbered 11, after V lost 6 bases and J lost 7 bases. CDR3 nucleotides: TGCAGCGTGGGGTGGGGACAGTCAGGGACCCAGTACTTC. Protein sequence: CSVGWGQSGTQYF.

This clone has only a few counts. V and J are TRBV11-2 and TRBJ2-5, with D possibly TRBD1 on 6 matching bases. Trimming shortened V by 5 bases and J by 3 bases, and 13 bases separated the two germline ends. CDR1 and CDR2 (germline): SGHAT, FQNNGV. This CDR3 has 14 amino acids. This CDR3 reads CASSPEPGEETQYF. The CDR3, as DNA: TGTGCCAGCAGCCCAGAACCAGGGGAAGAGACCCAGTACTTC.

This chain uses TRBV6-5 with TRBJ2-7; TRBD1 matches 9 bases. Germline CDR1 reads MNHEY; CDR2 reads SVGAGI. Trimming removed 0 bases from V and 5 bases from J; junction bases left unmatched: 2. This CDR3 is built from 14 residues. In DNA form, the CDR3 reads TGTGCCAGCAGTTACTCGGGACAGGGCGACGAGCAGTACTTC. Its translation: CASSYSGQGDEQYF.

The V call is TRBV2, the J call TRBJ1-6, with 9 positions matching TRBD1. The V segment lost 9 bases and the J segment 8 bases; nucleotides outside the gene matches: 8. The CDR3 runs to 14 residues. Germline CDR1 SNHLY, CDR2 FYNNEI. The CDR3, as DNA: TGTGCCAGTTCGCGGGACAGGGTTGATTCACCCCTCCACTTT. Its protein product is CASSRDRVDSPLHF.

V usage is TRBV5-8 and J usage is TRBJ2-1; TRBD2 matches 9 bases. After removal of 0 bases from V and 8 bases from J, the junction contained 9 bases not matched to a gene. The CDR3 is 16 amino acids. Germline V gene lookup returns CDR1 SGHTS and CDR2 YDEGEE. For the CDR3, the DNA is TGTGCCAGCAGCTTGGCCGGCGGGAGGGCCTCCGATGAGCAGTTCTTC. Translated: CASSLAGGRASDEQFF. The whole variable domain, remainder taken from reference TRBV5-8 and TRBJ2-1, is EAGVTQSPTHLIKTRGQQATLRCSPISGHTSVYWYQQALGLGLQFLLWYDEGEERNRGNFPPRFSGRQFPNYSSELNVNALELEDSALYLCASSLAGGRASDEQFFGPGTRLTVL.

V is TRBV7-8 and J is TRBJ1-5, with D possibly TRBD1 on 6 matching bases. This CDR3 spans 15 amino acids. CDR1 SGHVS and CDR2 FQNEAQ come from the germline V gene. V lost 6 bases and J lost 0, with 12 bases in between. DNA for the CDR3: TGTGCCAGCAGGGAACAGGGAGATAGCAATCAGCCCCAGCATTTT. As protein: CASREQGDSNQPQHF.

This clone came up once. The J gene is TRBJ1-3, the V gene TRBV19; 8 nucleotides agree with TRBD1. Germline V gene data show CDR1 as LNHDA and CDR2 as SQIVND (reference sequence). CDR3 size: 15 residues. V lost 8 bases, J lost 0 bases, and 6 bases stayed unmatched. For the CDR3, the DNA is TGTGCCAGTTGGGACAGGATAAGCTCTGGAAACACCATATATTTT. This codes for CASWDRISSGNTIYF.

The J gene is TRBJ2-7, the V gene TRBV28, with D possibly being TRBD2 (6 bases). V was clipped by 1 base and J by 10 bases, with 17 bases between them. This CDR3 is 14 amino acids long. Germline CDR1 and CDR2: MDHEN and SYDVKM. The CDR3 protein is CASSLLSGVRSQYF. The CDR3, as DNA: TGTGCCAGCAGTTTATTGTCGGGGGTTAGATCCCAGTACTTC. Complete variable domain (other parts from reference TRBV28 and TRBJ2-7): DVKVTQSSRYLVKRTGEKVFLECVQDMDHENMFWYRQDPGLGLRLIYFSYDVKMKEKGDIPEGYSVSREKKERFSLILESASTNQTSMYLCASSLLSGVRSQYFGPGTRLTVT.

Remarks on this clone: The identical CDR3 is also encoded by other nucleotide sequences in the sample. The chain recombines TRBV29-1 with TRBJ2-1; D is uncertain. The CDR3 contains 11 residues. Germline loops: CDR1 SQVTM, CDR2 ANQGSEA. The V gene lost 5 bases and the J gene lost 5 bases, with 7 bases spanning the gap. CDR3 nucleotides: TGCAGCGTTCGTCGAGACAATGAGCAGTTCTTC. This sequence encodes CSVRRDNEQFF.